Each of the 18 T cell receptor beta chains below was sequenced from the same sample in a study of T cells in Graves' hyperthyroidism and ophthalmopathy. Amplification of TCR beta CDR3 regions used RNA as the template. The HTBI set primed first-round TCR CDR3 RT-PCR. MiXCR, applied by TCRdb to the multiplex PCR reads, yields one record per CDR3 protein. The profile covers 330,000 or so distinct CDR3 sequences, with roughly 18% appearing a single time and 15% taken by the ten largest. Sequencing input: blood. These receptors all come from a woman aged 40 to 55 with Graves' ophthalmopathy.

This clonotype was counted ten times or more. The CDR3 protein is CASSLRQGGNSPLHF. The CDR3 nucleotides read TGTGCCAGCAGCCTGCGACAGGGGGGTAATTCACCCCTCCACTTT. The V gene is TRBV7-8, the J gene TRBJ1-6; 9 nucleotides agree with TRBD1. The V gene's germline CDR1 is SGHVS and CDR2 FQNEAQ. V was clipped by 5 bases and J by 6 bases; unmatched bases: 5. The CDR3 runs 15 residues. Variable domain in full (rest from reference TRBV7-8 and TRBJ1-6): GAGVSQSPRYKVAKRGQDVALRCDPISGHVSLFWYQQALGQGPEFLTYFQNEAQLDKSGLPSDRFFAERPEGSVSTLKIQRTQQEDSAVYLCASSLRQGGNSPLHFGNGTRLTVT.

This clonotype occurred many times. This CDR3 is CASSSRTGEAFF. In DNA form, the CDR3 reads TGTGCCAGCAGTTCACGGACAGGGGAAGCTTTCTTT. The rearrangement uses TRBV6-5 and TRBJ1-1; the match to TRBD1 covers 8 bases. Germline CDR1 reads MNHEY; CDR2 reads SVGAGI. This CDR3 contains 12 residues. After removal of 4 bases from V and 8 bases from J, the junction contained 3 bases not matched to a gene.

For this clonotype: A much larger clone lies a single base off, so this may be a read error. The genes are TRBV5-1 and TRBJ2-7; 7 bases match TRBD1. The CDR3 sequence is 15 residues long. Germline V gene sequence: CDR1 SGHRS, CDR2 YFSETQ. V was clipped by 4 bases and J by 3 bases; unmatched bases: 10. CDR3 sequence reads: CASSTSPRQGYEQYF. As DNA, the CDR3 is TGCGCCAGCAGCACGTCCCCGAGACAGGGCTACGAGCAGTACTTC. Looking up the rest from reference TRBV5-1 and TRBJ2-7 gives the full variable domain: KAGVTQTPRYLIKTRGQQVTLSCSPISGHRSVSWYQQTPGQGLQFLFEYFSETQRNKGNFPGRFSGRQFSNSRSEMNVSTLELGDSALYLCASSTSPRQGYEQYFGPGTRLTVT.

This clonotype was seen at least ten times. The chain links TRBV15 to TRBJ1-3; the D is unclear. The germline CDR1 and CDR2 sequences are LNHNV and YYDKDF (reference sequence). V dropped 5 bases and J dropped 0 bases, with 8 bases sitting between them. This CDR3 contains 14 residues. This chain's CDR3 is CATSGRYSGNTIYF. CDR3 in DNA: TGTGCCACCAGCGGACGATACTCTGGAAACACCATATATTTT.

In this sample, this clonotype turned up many times. CDR3 nucleotide sequence: TGTGCCAGCAGCCTAGAGGAGATTTCCTACGAGCAGTACTTC. Translation gives CASSLEEISYEQYF. The genes are TRBV7-8 and TRBJ2-7; D uncertain. The germline V gene has CDR1 SGHVS and CDR2 FQNEAQ. The V end was cut by 5 bases, the J end by 1 base, with 12 bases between. The CDR3 is made up of 14 amino acids.

This clonotype was recorded at least ten times. The chain is built from TRBV12-3 or TRBV12-4 and TRBJ1-2; no firm D call. The V and J ends lost 3 bases and 6 bases respectively, with 11 bases between them. The CDR3 has 13 residues. CDR3 protein: CASSFAIFNGYTF. CDR3 nucleotides: TGTGCCAGCAGTTTCGCCATCTTCAATGGCTACACCTTC.

This clonotype occurred many times. CDR3 in DNA: TGTGCCAGCAGCCTTCCCAACACTGAAGCTTTCTTT. Its protein product is CASSLPNTEAFF. J is TRBJ1-1 and V is TRBV6-1; D unresolved. CDR1 and CDR2 (germline): MNHNS, SASEGT. Trimming stripped 6 bases from V and 2 bases from J, with 7 bases between. The CDR3 spans 12 residues.

This clonotype was counted ten times or more. The chain couples TRBV6-5 to TRBJ2-5; TRBD1 aligns across 10 bases. CDR3 length: 17 residues. CDR1 and CDR2 (germline): MNHEY, SVGAGI. V trimming: 2 bases; J trimming: 6 bases; junction bases outside the gene matches: 12. CDR3 sequence (DNA): TGTGCCAGCAGTTACAACTCTCCGGGACAGGGGACGAAGACCCAGTACTTC. This codes for CASSYNSPGQGTKTQYF.

In its sample, this clonotype was seen many times. The chain links TRBV6-2 or TRBV6-3 to TRBJ2-7; possible D gene TRBD1, 5 bases. V lost 2 bases and J lost 2, with 13 bases in between. CDR1 is MNHEY, CDR2 SVGEGT, per germline. CDR3 length: 15 residues. For the CDR3, the DNA is TGTGCCAGCAGTTACGCACGGGTGGGGCCCTACGAGCAGTACTTC. This sequence encodes CASSYARVGPYEQYF.

This clonotype has ten or more counts. The V gene is TRBV30, the J gene TRBJ2-2; TRBD2 might be the D (6 bases). Germline V CDR1 and CDR2: GTSNPN, SVGIG (reference sequence). The CDR3 sequence is 14 residues long. The V end lost 5 bases, the J end lost 1 base, and 11 bases lay between the germline ends. The CDR3 is CAWFGRGNTGELFF. In nucleotides, the CDR3 is TGTGCCTGGTTCGGGAGAGGGAACACCGGGGAGCTGTTTTTT.

This sequence joins TRBV30 and TRBJ1-2, with 7 nucleotides matching TRBD1. CDR1 and CDR2 (germline): GTSNPN, SVGIG (reference sequence). V was clipped by 1 base and J by 2 bases; unmatched bases: 10. This CDR3 region has 16 residues. CDR3 coding DNA: TGTGCCTGGAGTGCCGGGGCAGGGGGAGGAAACTATGGCTACACCTTC. Translation: CAWSAGAGGGNYGYTF.

This clonotype was seen at least ten times. CDR3 residues: CAWLAGQYEQYF. The DNA of the CDR3 is TGTGCCTGGTTAGCGGGGCAGTACGAGCAGTACTTC. The chain couples TRBV30 to TRBJ2-7; 8 nucleotides match TRBD2. The CDR3 covers 12 residues. Per the germline V gene, CDR1 is GTSNPN and CDR2 is SVGIG (reference sequence). Germline trimming cut 5 bases from V and 4 bases from J; bases unmatched to any gene: 4.

This clonotype was seen at least ten times. The chain carries TRBV27 and TRBJ2-2; D may be TRBD2 (6 bases). The CDR3 runs to 15 residues. Germline V lookup: CDR1 MNHEY, CDR2 SMNVEV (reference sequence). V shed 8 bases and J shed 7 bases, with 20 bases lying between them. The CDR3 loop is CASQGREKGGGELFF. The CDR3 region has the DNA TGTGCCAGCCAAGGCCGGGAGAAAGGAGGCGGGGAGCTGTTTTTT.

This clonotype was counted many times. The rearrangement joins TRBV29-1 to TRBJ1-1; TRBD1 might be the D (5 bases). Germline CDR1 SQVTM, CDR2 ANQGSEA. This CDR3 region has 13 residues. Trimming cost V 7 bases and J 2 bases, with 14 bases left between them. The CDR3 sequence: CSALRDGNTEAFF. For the CDR3, the DNA is TGCAGCGCCCTCCGGGACGGAAACACTGAAGCTTTCTTT.

This clonotype was found many times. The J gene is TRBJ1-3, the V gene TRBV11-2, with a weak D call TRBD1 (6 bases). The CDR3 length is 14 residues. V lost 2 bases and J 8 bases, leaving 13 bases between the germline ends. Germline-derived CDR1 and CDR2 are SGHAT and FQNNGV. CDR3 DNA: TGTGCCAGCAGCTTACTCAGCCCAGGGGACACCATATATTTT. The encoded protein is CASSLLSPGDTIYF.

The V and J genes are TRBV28 and TRBJ2-5; 8 bases are shared with TRBD1. This CDR3 is 15 amino acids long. Germline V CDR1 and CDR2: MDHEN, SYDVKM. Trimming took 7 bases from V and 5 from J; bases not matched to a gene: 12. The CDR3 bases are TGTGCCAGCAATTCCCTCACAGGGGGTTTGGAGACCCAGTACTTC. Translated, it gives CASNSLTGGLETQYF. The full variable domain, with the rest looked up from reference TRBV28 and TRBJ2-5, is DVKVTQSSRYLVKRTGEKVFLECVQDMDHENMFWYRQDPGLGLRLIYFSYDVKMKEKGDIPEGYSVSREKKERFSLILESASTNQTSMYLCASNSLTGGLETQYFGPGTRLLVL.

This clonotype appeared a few times. This chain connects TRBV19 to TRBJ2-7, with D hard to call. V dropped 3 bases and J dropped 7 bases, with 7 bases sitting between them. The CDR3 extends over 11 amino acids. Germline V gene lookup returns CDR1 LNHDA and CDR2 SQIVND (reference sequence). CDR3 in DNA: TGTGCCAGTAGTATGGCGGATGAGCAGTACTTC. This gives the protein CASSMADEQYF.

This clonotype was counted many times. This chain links TRBV30 with TRBJ1-1; 7 positions agree with TRBD1. Germline V gene sequence: CDR1 GTSNPN, CDR2 SVGIG (reference sequence). V trimming: 4 bases; J trimming: 1 base; junction bases outside the gene matches: 3. The CDR3 loop spans 13 amino acids. In DNA form, the CDR3 reads TGTGCCTGGACCGGGACAGCGAACACTGAAGCTTTCTTT. It specifies CAWTGTANTEAFF.